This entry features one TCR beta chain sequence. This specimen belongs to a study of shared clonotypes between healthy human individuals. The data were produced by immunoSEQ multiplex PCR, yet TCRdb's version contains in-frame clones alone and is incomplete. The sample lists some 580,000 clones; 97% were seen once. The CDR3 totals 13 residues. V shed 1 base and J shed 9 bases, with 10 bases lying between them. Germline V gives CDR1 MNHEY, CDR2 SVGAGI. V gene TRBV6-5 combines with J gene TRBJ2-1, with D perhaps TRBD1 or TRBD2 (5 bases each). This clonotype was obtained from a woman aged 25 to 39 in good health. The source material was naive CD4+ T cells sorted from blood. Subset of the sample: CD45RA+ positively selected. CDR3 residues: CASSYFQGAEQFF. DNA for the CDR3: TGTGCCAGCAGTTACTTCCAGGGAGCTGAGCAGTTCTTC.